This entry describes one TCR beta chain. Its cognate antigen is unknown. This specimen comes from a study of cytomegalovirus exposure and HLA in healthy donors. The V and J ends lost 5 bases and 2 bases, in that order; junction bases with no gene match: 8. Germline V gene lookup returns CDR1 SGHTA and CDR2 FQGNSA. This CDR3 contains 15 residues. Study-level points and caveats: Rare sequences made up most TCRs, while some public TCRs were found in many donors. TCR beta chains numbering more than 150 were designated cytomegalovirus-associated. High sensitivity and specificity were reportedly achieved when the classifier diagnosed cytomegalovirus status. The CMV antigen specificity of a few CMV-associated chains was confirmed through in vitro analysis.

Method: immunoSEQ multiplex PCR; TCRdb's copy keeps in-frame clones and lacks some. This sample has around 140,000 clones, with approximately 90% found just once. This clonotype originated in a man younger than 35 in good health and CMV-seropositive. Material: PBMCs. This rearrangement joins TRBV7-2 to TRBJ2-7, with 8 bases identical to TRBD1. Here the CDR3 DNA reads TGTGCCAGCAGCCAAGCAGGGGGCATCACCTACGAGCAGTACTTC. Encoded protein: CASSQAGGITYEQYF.